Each of the 18 T cell receptor beta chains below was sequenced from the same sample in a study of cytomegalovirus exposure and HLA in healthy donors. The PCR had 60 Vbeta and 13 Jbeta primers. Method: immunoSEQ multiplex PCR; TCRdb's copy keeps in-frame clones and lacks some. The repertoire holds around 100,000 clones, with around 66% as singletons. What was sequenced was PBMCs. Receptors originate from a man younger than 35 in good health and CMV-seropositive.

This clone was recorded a few times. The rearrangement links TRBV7-9 to TRBJ2-3, with 7 bases aligning to TRBD1. V shed 4 bases and J 2 bases; nucleotides not matched to a gene: 12. In germline, CDR1 is SEHNR, CDR2 FQNEAQ (reference sequence). This CDR3 region has 17 residues. The CDR3 reads CASSSPWTGDITDTQYF. In DNA, the CDR3 is TGTGCCAGCAGCTCCCCCTGGACAGGAGATATCACAGATACGCAGTATTTT.

This clone has just a few counts. This chain joins TRBV11-3 and TRBJ2-1; the match to TRBD2 covers 8 bases. Germline V gives CDR1 SGHNT, CDR2 YENEEA. The CDR3 sequence is 15 residues long. The junction had 0 bases not matched to a gene; V was cut back by 1 base and J by 1 base. In DNA form, the CDR3 reads TGTGCCAGCAGCTTAGCGGGGGGGTCCTACAATGAGCAGTTCTTC. It encodes CASSLAGGSYNEQFF.

This clone was found a few times. The genes are TRBV27 and TRBJ2-1; 11 bases are shared with TRBD1. The germline V gene has CDR1 MNHEY and CDR2 SMNVEV (reference sequence). Unmatched junction bases numbered 10, after V lost 5 bases and J lost 7 bases. The CDR3 consists of 16 residues. CDR3 DNA: TGTGCCAGCAGTCGCCTCGGACAGGGGGCGAGGAATGAGCAGTTCTTC. It codes for CASSRLGQGARNEQFF.

V gene TRBV11-2 combines with J gene TRBJ2-7; D is unclear. The length of the CDR3 is 12 residues. Germline assignment: CDR1 SGHAT and CDR2 FQNNGV. Trimming removed 6 bases from V and 4 bases from J, with 10 bases in between. DNA for the CDR3: TGTGCCAGCAGAAACGGTCCTTACGAGCAGTACTTC. It specifies CASRNGPYEQYF.

The chain employs TRBV29-1 and TRBJ1-1, with 7 positions matching TRBD1. V gave up 3 bases and J gave up 9 bases; unmatched junction bases: 7. The CDR3 has 12 residues. The germline V gene has CDR1 SQVTM and CDR2 ANQGSEA. The CDR3 DNA follows: TGCAGCGTTGAGTTGGACAGGACAAAAGCTTTCTTT. Protein: CSVELDRTKAFF.

The J gene is TRBJ1-1, the V gene TRBV2; D is perhaps TRBD1 (6 bases). CDR3 length equals 13 residues. V lost 9 bases to trimming and J lost 4 bases, with 15 bases between them. Germline V lookup: CDR1 SNHLY, CDR2 FYNNEI. CDR3 DNA sequence: TGTGCCAGTCGAGGGGGTGTCGGCACTGAAGCTTTCTTT. This gives the protein CASRGGVGTEAFF.

The chain couples TRBV7-2 to TRBJ2-7, with 7 bases lining up with TRBD2. V lost 5 bases, J lost 2 bases, and 12 bases stayed unmatched. The CDR3 contains 16 residues. Germline V gene lookup returns CDR1 SGHTA and CDR2 FQGNSA. This CDR3 reads CASSPRGAGITYEQYF. CDR3 nucleotide sequence: TGTGCCAGCAGCCCCCGGGGAGCGGGGATAACCTACGAGCAGTACTTC.

In this sample, this clone turned up a few times. The J gene is TRBJ1-3, the V gene TRBV5-6, with D possibly TRBD1 on 5 matching bases. The CDR3 loop spans 14 amino acids. Germline CDR1 is SGHDT and CDR2 is YYEEEE. The germline V and J ends were trimmed by 4 bases and 2 bases, with 10 bases remaining between them. CDR3 DNA sequence: TGTGCCAGCAGCCCCGCGGGACCTGGAAACACCATATATTTT. This translates into CASSPAGPGNTIYF.

The V call is TRBV29-1, the J call TRBJ1-5; 10 bases align to TRBD1. Germline V gives CDR1 SQVTM, CDR2 ANQGSEA. V lost 4 bases, J lost 11 bases, and 8 bases stayed unmatched. The CDR3 is made up of 13 amino acids. Here the CDR3 DNA reads TGCAGCGTTGGGGACAGGGGCCTTACGGCCCAGCATTTT. The encoded protein is CSVGDRGLTAQHF.

The sample holds a few counts of this clone. J is TRBJ2-5 and V is TRBV30; 7 bases fit TRBD1. The J call is doubtful: the DNA matches TRBJ2-7 better. Germline V lookup: CDR1 GTSNPN, CDR2 SVGIG (reference sequence). The CDR3 is 15 amino acids. The DNA for the CDR3 is TGTGCCTGGAGGGATCCCGACAGGGACAACTACGAGCAGTACTTC. Translating it yields CAWRDPDRDNYEQYF.

This clone came up once. J is TRBJ2-1 and V is TRBV6-5; the D is unclear. Looked up from germline, CDR1 is MNHEY and CDR2 is SVGAGI. This CDR3 comprises 15 residues. V was cut by 0 bases and J by 10 bases, with 16 bases left in between. CDR3 in DNA: TGTGCCAGCAGTTACTCGAAACAGAACTCCCGCGAGCAGTTCTTC. The encoded protein is CASSYSKQNSREQFF.

The chain couples TRBV30 to TRBJ2-3, with TRBD2 matching over 7 bases. Germline V gives CDR1 GTSNPN, CDR2 SVGIG (reference sequence). Trimming took 5 bases from V and 1 from J; bases not matched to a gene: 3. CDR3 length: 13 residues. Here the CDR3 DNA reads TGTGCCTGGCGGGGGGTCGGCACAGATACGCAGTATTTT. Its protein is CAWRGVGTDTQYF.

The chain employs TRBV7-6 and TRBJ2-7, with a possible D match to TRBD1 (7 bases). The CDR3 has 17 residues. Trimming left V 1 base short and J 3 bases short, with 19 bases between. CDR1 SGHVS and CDR2 FNYEAQ come from the germline V gene. This CDR3 is CASSLEGAQGLVYEQYF. The CDR3 nucleotides read TGTGCCAGCAGCTTAGAGGGGGCGCAGGGACTCGTCTACGAGCAGTACTTC.

The chain employs TRBV6-5 and TRBJ1-2; D is unclear. Germline V gene sequence: CDR1 MNHEY, CDR2 SVGAGI. The CDR3 is 13 amino acids. V shed 6 bases and J shed 5 bases, with 13 bases lying between them. The CDR3 region is CASSTSIEYGYTF. The CDR3 nucleotides read TGTGCCAGCAGCACGAGCATCGAGTATGGCTACACCTTC.

The CDR3 DNA reads TGTGCCAGCAGTGAACGGGATAGAAATGAAAAACTGTTTTTT. Protein: CASSERDRNEKLFF. The rearrangement uses TRBV6-5 and TRBJ1-4; D uncertain. The V gene lost 5 bases and the J gene lost 5 bases, with 12 bases spanning the gap. The germline CDR1 and CDR2 sequences are MNHEY and SVGAGI. The CDR3 covers 14 residues.

The chain recombines TRBV7-6 with TRBJ1-2, with D perhaps matching TRBD1 (6 bases). Trimming removed 4 bases at V and 4 bases at J, with 13 bases between. The CDR3 loop spans 14 amino acids. CDR1 is SGHVS, CDR2 FNYEAQ, per germline. CDR3 region: CASSSPGETYGYTF. The CDR3 coding sequence is TGTGCCAGCAGCTCCCCAGGGGAGACCTATGGCTACACCTTC.

The chain uses TRBV7-6 and TRBJ1-6; D possibly corresponds to TRBD1 (6 bases). The CDR3 has 16 amino acids. Germline V gives CDR1 SGHVS, CDR2 FNYEAQ. The V end was cut by 2 bases, the J end by 4 bases, with 12 bases between. The CDR3, as DNA: TGTGCCAGCAGCTTATCTGGGCAGGGGTATAATTCACCCCTCCACTTT. It yields the protein CASSLSGQGYNSPLHF.

This clone occurred a few times. The chain has TRBV7-9 and TRBJ1-2; D ambiguous. The CDR3 consists of 15 residues. The V end lost 0 bases, the J end lost 5 bases, and 13 bases lay between the germline ends. CDR1 is SEHNR and CDR2 is FQNEAQ in the germline V gene (reference sequence). CDR3 bases: TGTGCCAGCAGCTTAGCGGAGGGATTGATGTATGGCTACACCTTC. Amino acid sequence: CASSLAEGLMYGYTF.